The 32 T cell receptor beta chains given below trace back to one sample, sequenced in a study of cytomegalovirus exposure and HLA in healthy donors. Vbeta (60) and Jbeta (13) primers were used in the PCR. The table came from immunoSEQ multiplex PCR; TCRdb's copy has only in-frame clones and leaves some out. The sample consists of about 160,000 clones, 70% to 90% of them appearing once. The sample consisted of PBMCs. The source is a woman younger than 30 in good health and CMV-seronegative.

The genes are TRBV28 and TRBJ1-2; 9 nucleotides line up with TRBD1. V gave up 7 bases and J gave up 4 bases; unmatched junction bases: 7. The CDR3 length is 14 residues. Germline values: CDR1 MDHEN, CDR2 SYDVKM. The DNA of the CDR3 is TGTGCCAGCACCTTGGGACAGGGATCCTATGGCTACACCTTC. Amino acids: CASTLGQGSYGYTF.

The V gene is TRBV30, the J gene TRBJ1-2, with a weak D call TRBD1 (6 bases). V was pared by 4 bases and J by 4 bases, with 10 bases between. Germline V gene data show CDR1 as GTSNPN and CDR2 as SVGIG (reference sequence). The CDR3 is 12 residues long. CDR3 sequence: CAWNRGGYGYTF. For the CDR3, the DNA is TGTGCCTGGAATAGGGGGGGCTATGGCTACACCTTC.

This clone was observed a handful of times. The chain carries TRBV7-8 and TRBJ1-1; D unclear. Looked up from germline, CDR1 is SGHVS and CDR2 is FQNEAQ. CDR3 size: 13 residues. Trimming removed 4 bases from V and 3 bases from J, with 9 bases in between. CDR3 DNA: TGTGCCAGCAGCTGGGAGACGGACACTGAAGCTTTCTTT. This gives the protein CASSWETDTEAFF.

The chain is built from TRBV11-2 and TRBJ2-2, with 9 bases fitting TRBD2. The CDR3 covers 15 residues. Germline CDR1 is SGHAT and CDR2 is FQNNGV. Germline trimming cut 1 base from V and 4 bases from J; bases unmatched to any gene: 1. This CDR3 is CASSLVAGATGELFF. The CDR3 nucleotides are TGTGCCAGCAGCTTAGTAGCGGGGGCCACCGGGGAGCTGTTTTTT.

V usage is TRBV2 and J usage is TRBJ2-3, with 8 positions matching TRBD2. V shed 1 base and J 1 base; nucleotides not matched to a gene: 7. CDR1 and CDR2 from the germline V gene are SNHLY and FYNNEI. The CDR3 spans 17 residues. Here the CDR3 DNA reads TGTGCCAGCAGTGAAGATATGGCGGGGGGAGGCACAGATACGCAGTATTTT. Its protein product is CASSEDMAGGGTDTQYF.

This chain joins TRBV5-1 and TRBJ1-1; maybe TRBD1 (5 bases). The CDR3 runs 13 residues. CDR1 and CDR2 from the germline V gene are SGHRS and YFSETQ. Deletions cut 0 bases from V and 8 bases from J, with 11 bases between. In DNA form, the CDR3 reads TGCGCCAGCAGCTTGGAATCCGGGGGGGAAGCTTTCTTT. Its protein product is CASSLESGGEAFF.

This chain joins TRBV4-1 and TRBJ2-3; 12 nucleotides align to TRBD2. The CDR3 sequence is 18 residues long. Germline V gives CDR1 MGHRA, CDR2 YSYEKL. Trimming removed 1 base from V and 1 base from J; junction bases left unmatched: 6. The CDR3 DNA reads TGCGCCAGCAGCCAAGGATTTCGGACTAGCGGGGGCACAGATACGCAGTATTTT. The encoded protein is CASSQGFRTSGGTDTQYF.

The chain carries TRBV9 and TRBJ1-1, with 10 positions matching TRBD1. V was pared by 2 bases and J by 5 bases, with 3 bases of the junction left unmatched. Per the germline V gene, CDR1 is SGDLS and CDR2 is YYNGEE. CDR3 length: 14 residues. CDR3 amino acids: CASSVWDRGTEAFF. DNA for the CDR3: TGTGCCAGCAGCGTTTGGGACAGGGGTACTGAAGCTTTCTTT. Drawing the rest from reference TRBV9 and TRBJ1-1, the complete variable domain is DSGVTQTPKHLITATGQRVTLRCSPRSGDLSVYWYQQSLDQGLQFLIQYYNGEERAKGNILERFSAQQFPDLHSELNLSSLELGDSALYFCASSVWDRGTEAFFGQGTRLTVV.

V and J are TRBV11-3 and TRBJ2-7; 7 nucleotides line up with TRBD2. This CDR3 is built from 14 residues. The trim removed 5 bases at V and 4 bases at J, leaving 8 bases unmatched. From germline, CDR1 is SGHNT and CDR2 YENEEA. The CDR3 DNA is TGTGCCAGCAGCAGTAGACTAGCTCCGTACGAGCAGTACTTC. Translating it yields CASSSRLAPYEQYF.

The V gene is TRBV4-1, the J gene TRBJ2-1, with TRBD2 identical over 7 bases. The germline CDR1 and CDR2 sequences are MGHRA and YSYEKL. The CDR3 is 17 amino acids. The V and J ends lost 4 bases and 9 bases, in that order; junction bases with no gene match: 18. CDR3 nucleotides: TGCGCCAGCAGCCGGAGTCGGGGAGGGAAATTGGAAAGTGAGCAGTTCTTC. It translates to CASSRSRGGKLESEQFF.

The J gene is TRBJ1-3, the V gene TRBV27; D possibly corresponds to TRBD1 (5 bases). In germline, CDR1 is MNHEY, CDR2 SMNVEV (reference sequence). This CDR3 region has 11 residues. Between the trimmed V and J ends, which lost 7 bases and 9 bases, there was a span of 10 bases. CDR3 in DNA: TGTGCCAGCATGGGCGGGGGCACCATATATTTT. Translating it yields CASMGGGTIYF.

The CDR3 bases are TGTGCCAGCAGCTGGGGACAGGGAGAGACCCAGTACTTC. Its protein is CASSWGQGETQYF. The chain has TRBV7-9 and TRBJ2-5; 9 bases are shared with TRBD1. The germline gives CDR1 SEHNR, CDR2 FQNEAQ (reference sequence). V lost 4 bases and J lost 4; bases outside the gene matches: 1. This CDR3 has 13 amino acids.

The J gene is TRBJ2-3, the V gene TRBV10-3, with 10 bases identical to TRBD2. Per the germline V gene, CDR1 is ENHRY and CDR2 is SYGVKD. V lost 6 bases and J lost 3; bases outside the gene matches: 6. The CDR3 covers 15 residues. This CDR3 reads CAIRSSGSRTDTQYF. CDR3 DNA sequence: TGTGCCATCAGATCTAGCGGGAGTCGGACAGATACGCAGTATTTT.

The J gene is TRBJ1-1, the V gene TRBV6-6; no clear D. Germline-derived CDR1 and CDR2 are MNHNY and SVGAGI (reference sequence). Trimming pared 9 bases from V and 4 bases from J, leaving 12 bases between. The CDR3 runs 12 residues. CDR3 sequence (DNA): TGTGCCAGAGCGACGCTAAGCACTGAAGCTTTCTTT. It is translated as CARATLSTEAFF.

This clone has only one observation. The gene calls are TRBV11-2 and TRBJ2-3; the D is unclear. In germline, CDR1 is SGHAT, CDR2 FQNNGV. V was shortened by 3 bases and J by 1 base, with 5 bases between the two germline ends. The CDR3 runs to 13 residues. In DNA, the CDR3 is TGTGCCAGCAGCTTCTCGGGCACAGATACGCAGTATTTT. Its translation is CASSFSGTDTQYF.

The chain joins TRBV7-9 to TRBJ2-5, with TRBD1 matching 8 bases. The J call could be wrong; TRBJ2-7 is a better fit for the DNA end. CDR3 length: 14 amino acids. Germline lookup yields CDR1 SEHNR and CDR2 FQNEAQ (reference sequence). In DNA, the CDR3 is TGTGCCAGCAGCCCCCCTACAGGGGGCTACGAGCAGTACTTC. It encodes CASSPPTGGYEQYF.

The rearrangement links TRBV2 to TRBJ2-7, with 9 bases aligning to TRBD2. CDR1 is SNHLY and CDR2 is FYNNEI in the germline V gene. The CDR3 is 16 residues long. Germline trimming cut 1 base from V and 0 bases from J; bases unmatched to any gene: 4. The CDR3 sequence is CASSEEGGRASYEQYF. The CDR3 coding sequence is TGTGCCAGCAGTGAAGAGGGCGGGAGGGCCTCCTACGAGCAGTACTTC.

This clone was counted only a few times. The chain links TRBV5-6 to TRBJ2-7; the D gene is possibly TRBD2 (5 bases). The CDR3 runs to 16 residues. The germline V gene has CDR1 SGHDT and CDR2 YYEEEE. V was clipped by 0 bases and J by 0 bases, with 13 bases between them. CDR3 residues: CASSLAGSGSSYEQYF. The CDR3 DNA follows: TGTGCCAGCAGCTTGGCGGGGTCGGGGAGCTCCTACGAGCAGTACTTC.

This clone was observed a handful of times. V gene TRBV4-2 combines with J gene TRBJ2-1; D may be TRBD1 (5 bases). V was trimmed by 4 bases and J by 0 bases, leaving 16 bases between them. This CDR3 is built from 17 residues. Germline CDR1 and CDR2: LGHNA and YNFKEQ. CDR3 sequence reads: CASSLDLWGSSYNEQFF. The CDR3 bases are TGTGCCAGCAGCCTGGACCTATGGGGCAGCTCCTACAATGAGCAGTTCTTC.

The rearrangement links TRBV6-1 to TRBJ2-3; 7 nucleotides line up with TRBD1. This CDR3 has 14 residues. Per germline, CDR1 MNHNS and CDR2 SASEGT. J was trimmed by 2 bases and V by 7 bases; bases with no gene match: 6. This CDR3 reads CASTRDSNTDTQYF. CDR3 DNA sequence: TGTGCCAGCACTCGGGACAGTAACACAGATACGCAGTATTTT.

The V and J genes are TRBV2 and TRBJ1-1; D gene uncertain. The germline V and J ends were trimmed by 2 bases and 0 bases, with 10 bases remaining between them. The germline CDR1 and CDR2 sequences are SNHLY and FYNNEI. The CDR3 covers 15 residues. CDR3 sequence reads: CASSEQNIMNTEAFF. CDR3 bases: TGTGCCAGCAGTGAACAGAATATCATGAACACTGAAGCTTTCTTT.

The V call is TRBV4-1, the J call TRBJ2-1, with 9 bases fitting TRBD2. Germline V gives CDR1 MGHRA, CDR2 YSYEKL. This CDR3 has 14 residues. The V gene end was trimmed by 0 bases and the J gene end by 13 bases; junction bases not matched to a gene: 7. CDR3 coding DNA: TGCGCCAGCAGCCAAGATCAGGCGGGAGGGATACAGTTCTTC. This sequence encodes CASSQDQAGGIQFF.

This chain uses TRBV15 with TRBJ2-7, with no clear D. V was pared by 2 bases and J by 4 bases, with 15 bases between. Germline V gene data show CDR1 as LNHNV and CDR2 as YYDKDF (reference sequence). This CDR3 is built from 15 residues. The CDR3 DNA reads TGTGCCACCAGCAGACACGACGGAGAACCTTACGAGCAGTACTTC. This sequence encodes CATSRHDGEPYEQYF.

The chain carries TRBV5-1 and TRBJ2-2; D perhaps matches TRBD2 (6 bases). This CDR3 comprises 13 residues. CDR1 SGHRS and CDR2 YFSETQ come from the germline V gene. V shed 6 bases and J shed 6 bases, with 12 bases lying between them. CDR3 sequence: CASTPPGAGELFF. The CDR3 nucleotides are TGCGCCAGCACGCCGCCGGGGGCCGGGGAGCTGTTTTTT.

The genes are TRBV9 and TRBJ1-1, with D maybe TRBD1 (6 bases). V lost 0 bases and J 3 bases, leaving 18 bases between the germline ends. Germline V lookup: CDR1 SGDLS, CDR2 YYNGEE. The length of the CDR3 is 17 residues. This CDR3 is CASSVAVQGIGDTEAFF. In nucleotides, the CDR3 is TGTGCCAGCAGCGTAGCTGTGCAGGGGATAGGGGACACTGAAGCTTTCTTT.

The chain recombines TRBV7-8 with TRBJ1-5; 9 bases align to TRBD1. The V and J ends lost 3 bases and 8 bases, in that order; junction bases with no gene match: 11. CDR1 SGHVS and CDR2 FQNEAQ come from the germline V gene. The CDR3 sequence is 16 residues long. CDR3 nucleotide sequence: TGTGCCAGCAGCTTGGGACAGGGCGCTCTTGGAGAGCCCCAGCATTTT. As protein: CASSLGQGALGEPQHF.

The V and J genes are TRBV5-4 and TRBJ2-2; 9 nucleotides match TRBD2. CDR1 and CDR2 (germline): SGHNT, YYREEE (reference sequence). The CDR3 sequence is 17 residues long. The V gene end was trimmed by 3 bases and the J gene end by 5 bases; junction bases not matched to a gene: 11. This CDR3 is CASSSRGGAPGTGELFF. The CDR3 DNA sequence: TGTGCCAGCAGCTCCCGCGGGGGGGCCCCCGGGACCGGGGAGCTGTTTTTT.

This clone was detected only a few times. V and J are TRBV6-5 and TRBJ2-7; unclear D gene. Per germline, CDR1 MNHEY and CDR2 SVGAGI. The CDR3 runs to 13 residues. V was pared by 0 bases and J by 3 bases, with 6 bases between. This CDR3 reads CASSYSKSYEQYF. In nucleotides, the CDR3 is TGTGCCAGCAGTTACTCGAAGAGCTACGAGCAGTACTTC.

The rearrangement links TRBV28 to TRBJ2-5, with D perhaps TRBD2 (6 bases). V dropped 0 bases and J dropped 1 base, with 6 bases sitting between them. This CDR3 has 14 residues. Germline loops: CDR1 MDHEN, CDR2 SYDVKM. The CDR3 spells CASSLWGGQETQYF. CDR3 nucleotides: TGTGCCAGCAGTTTATGGGGGGGCCAAGAGACCCAGTACTTC. The whole variable domain, remainder taken from reference TRBV28 and TRBJ2-5, is DVKVTQSSRYLVKRTGEKVFLECVQDMDHENMFWYRQDPGLGLRLIYFSYDVKMKEKGDIPEGYSVSREKKERFSLILESASTNQTSMYLCASSLWGGQETQYFGPGTRLLVL.

This clone was observed a handful of times. The chain carries TRBV19 and TRBJ1-4; a possible D gene is TRBD1 (6 bases). The CDR3 runs to 15 residues. Germline values: CDR1 LNHDA, CDR2 SQIVND (reference sequence). Trimming shortened V by 7 bases and J by 4 bases, and 16 bases separated the two germline ends. The CDR3 DNA is TGTGCCAGTACAGGCGGCAGGGGAAGTAATGAAAAACTGTTTTTT. Amino acids: CASTGGRGSNEKLFF.

The V gene is TRBV30, the J gene TRBJ2-7, with D possibly TRBD1 on 6 matching bases. Germline CDR1 GTSNPN, CDR2 SVGIG (reference sequence). This CDR3 has 14 amino acids. The V and J ends lost 7 bases and 2 bases respectively, with 18 bases between them. The chain's CDR3 is CASDSGPGPYEQYF. CDR3 nucleotides: TGTGCCTCGGACAGTGGACCAGGACCCTACGAGCAGTACTTC.

The chain recombines TRBV30 with TRBJ2-7, with 11 bases fitting TRBD1. The length of the CDR3 is 13 residues. V trimming: 3 bases; J trimming: 3 bases; junction bases outside the gene matches: 1. CDR1 GTSNPN and CDR2 SVGIG come from the germline V gene (reference sequence). Written as DNA, the CDR3 is TGTGCCTGGAGGGGGACAGGGGGCTACGAGCAGTACTTC. Its translation: CAWRGTGGYEQYF.